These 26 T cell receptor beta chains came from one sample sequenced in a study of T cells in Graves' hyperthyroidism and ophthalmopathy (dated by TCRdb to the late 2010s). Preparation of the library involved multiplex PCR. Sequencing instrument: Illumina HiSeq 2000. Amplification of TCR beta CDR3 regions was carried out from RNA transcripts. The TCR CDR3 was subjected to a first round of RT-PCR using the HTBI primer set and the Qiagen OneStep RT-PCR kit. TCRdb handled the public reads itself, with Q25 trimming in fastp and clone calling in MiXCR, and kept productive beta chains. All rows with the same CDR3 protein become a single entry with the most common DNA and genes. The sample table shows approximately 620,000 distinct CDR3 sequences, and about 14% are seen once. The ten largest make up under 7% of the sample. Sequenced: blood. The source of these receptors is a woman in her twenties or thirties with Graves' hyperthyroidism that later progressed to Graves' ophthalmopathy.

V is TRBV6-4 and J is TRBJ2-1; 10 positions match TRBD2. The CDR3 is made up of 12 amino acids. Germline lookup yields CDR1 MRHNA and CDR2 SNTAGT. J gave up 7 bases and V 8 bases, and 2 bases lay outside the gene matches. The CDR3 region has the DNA TGTGCCAGCTCTAGCGGGAGTAATGAGCAGTTCTTC. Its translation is CASSSGSNEQFF.

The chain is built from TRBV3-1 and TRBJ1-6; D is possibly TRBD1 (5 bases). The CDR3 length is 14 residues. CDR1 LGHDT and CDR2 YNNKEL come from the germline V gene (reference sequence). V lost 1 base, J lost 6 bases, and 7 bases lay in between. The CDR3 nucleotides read TGTGCCAGCAGCCAAGTAGACAGTAATTCACCCCTCCACTTT. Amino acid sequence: CASSQVDSNSPLHF.

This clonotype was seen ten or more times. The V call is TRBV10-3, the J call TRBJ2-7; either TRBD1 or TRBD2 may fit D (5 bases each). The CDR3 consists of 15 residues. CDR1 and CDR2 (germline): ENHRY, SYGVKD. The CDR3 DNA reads TGTGCTTACCCCGGGGCTACAAGAGAGATTTACGAGCAGTACTTC. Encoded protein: CAYPGATREIYEQYF.

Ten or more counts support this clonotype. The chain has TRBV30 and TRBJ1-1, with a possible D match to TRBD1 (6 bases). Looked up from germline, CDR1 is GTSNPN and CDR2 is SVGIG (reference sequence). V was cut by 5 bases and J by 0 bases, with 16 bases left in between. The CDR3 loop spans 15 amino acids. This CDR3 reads CAWSSAGQMNTEAFF. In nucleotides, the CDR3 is TGTGCCTGGTCTTCGGCGGGACAAATGAACACTGAAGCTTTCTTT.

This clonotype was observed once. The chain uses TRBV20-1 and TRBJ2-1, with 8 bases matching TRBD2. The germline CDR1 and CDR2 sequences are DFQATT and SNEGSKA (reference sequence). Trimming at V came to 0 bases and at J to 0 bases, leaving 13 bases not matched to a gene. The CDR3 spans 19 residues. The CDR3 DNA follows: TGCAGTGCTAGAGATCTGAATAGCGGGGCCGAAAGCTCCTACAATGAGCAGTTCTTC. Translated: CSARDLNSGAESSYNEQFF.

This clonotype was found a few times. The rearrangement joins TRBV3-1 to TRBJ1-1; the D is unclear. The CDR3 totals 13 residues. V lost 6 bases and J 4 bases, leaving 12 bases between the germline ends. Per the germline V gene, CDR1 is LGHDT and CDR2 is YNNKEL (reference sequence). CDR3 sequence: CASRNGKGTEAFF. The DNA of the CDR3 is TGTGCCAGCAGAAACGGAAAGGGCACTGAAGCTTTCTTT.

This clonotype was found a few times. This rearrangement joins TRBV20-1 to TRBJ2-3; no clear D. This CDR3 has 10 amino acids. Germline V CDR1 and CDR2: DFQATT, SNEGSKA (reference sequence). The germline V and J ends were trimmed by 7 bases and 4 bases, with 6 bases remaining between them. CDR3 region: CSGAADTQYF. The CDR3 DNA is TGCAGTGGAGCCGCAGATACGCAGTATTTT.

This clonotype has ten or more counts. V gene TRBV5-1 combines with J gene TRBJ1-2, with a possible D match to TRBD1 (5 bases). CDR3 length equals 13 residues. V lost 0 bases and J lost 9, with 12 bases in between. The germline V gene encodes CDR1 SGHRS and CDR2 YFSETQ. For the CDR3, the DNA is TGCGCCAGCAGCTTGGCCCCCCAGGACAGCTACACCTTC. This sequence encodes CASSLAPQDSYTF.

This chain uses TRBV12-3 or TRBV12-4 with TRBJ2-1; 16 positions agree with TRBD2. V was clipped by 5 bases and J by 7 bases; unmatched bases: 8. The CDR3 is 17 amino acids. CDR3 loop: CASSGGTSGRAMNEQFF. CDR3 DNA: TGTGCCAGCAGTGGGGGGACTAGCGGGAGGGCCATGAATGAGCAGTTCTTC.

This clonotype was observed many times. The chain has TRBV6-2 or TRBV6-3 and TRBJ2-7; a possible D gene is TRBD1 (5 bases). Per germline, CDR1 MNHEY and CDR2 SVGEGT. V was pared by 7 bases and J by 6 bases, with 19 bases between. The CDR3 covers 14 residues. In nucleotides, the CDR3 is TGTGCCAGCACGGACAACTTTCCCCCTCGCGAGCAGTACTTC. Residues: CASTDNFPPREQYF.

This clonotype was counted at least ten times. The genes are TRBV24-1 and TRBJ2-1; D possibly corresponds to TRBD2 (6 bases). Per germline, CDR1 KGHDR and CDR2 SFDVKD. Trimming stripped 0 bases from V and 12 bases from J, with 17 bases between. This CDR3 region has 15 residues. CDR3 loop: CATSDLNGNGSWQFF. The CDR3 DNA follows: TGTGCCACCAGTGATTTGAATGGAAACGGGAGTTGGCAGTTCTTC.

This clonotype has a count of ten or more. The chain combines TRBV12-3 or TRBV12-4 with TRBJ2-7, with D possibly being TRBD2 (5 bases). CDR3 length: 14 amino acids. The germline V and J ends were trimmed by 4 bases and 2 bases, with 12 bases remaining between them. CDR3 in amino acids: CASSYIDGTYEQYF. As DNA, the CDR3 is TGTGCCAGCAGTTATATAGACGGGACCTACGAGCAGTACTTC.

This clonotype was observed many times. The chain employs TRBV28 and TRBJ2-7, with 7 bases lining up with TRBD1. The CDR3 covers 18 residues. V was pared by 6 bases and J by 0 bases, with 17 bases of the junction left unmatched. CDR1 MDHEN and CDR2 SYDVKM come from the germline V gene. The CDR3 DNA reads TGTGCCAGCAGCCCCCAAGGCAGATCCAGGGGGATCTCCTACGAGCAGTACTTC. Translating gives CASSPQGRSRGISYEQYF.

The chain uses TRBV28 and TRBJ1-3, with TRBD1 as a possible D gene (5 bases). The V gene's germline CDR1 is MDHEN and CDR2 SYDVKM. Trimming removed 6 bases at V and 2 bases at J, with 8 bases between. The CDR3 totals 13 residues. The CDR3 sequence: CASSGATGNTIYF. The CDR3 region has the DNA TGTGCCAGCAGCGGGGCAACTGGAAACACCATATATTTT.

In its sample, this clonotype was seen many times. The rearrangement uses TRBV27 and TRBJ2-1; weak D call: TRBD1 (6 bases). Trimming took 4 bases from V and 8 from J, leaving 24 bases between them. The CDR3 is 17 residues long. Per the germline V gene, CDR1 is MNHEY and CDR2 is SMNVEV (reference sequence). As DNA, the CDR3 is TGTGCCAGCAGTTCCCTCGGACAGATAGGGGATGAAGATGAGCAGTTCTTC. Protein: CASSSLGQIGDEDEQFF.

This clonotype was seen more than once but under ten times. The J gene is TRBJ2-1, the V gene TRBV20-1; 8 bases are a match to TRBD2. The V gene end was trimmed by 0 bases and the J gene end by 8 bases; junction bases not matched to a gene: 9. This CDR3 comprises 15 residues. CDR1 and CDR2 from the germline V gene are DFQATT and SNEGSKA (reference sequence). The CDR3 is CSARDLAGSWDEQFF. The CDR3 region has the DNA TGCAGTGCTAGAGATCTAGCGGGTTCGTGGGATGAGCAGTTCTTC.

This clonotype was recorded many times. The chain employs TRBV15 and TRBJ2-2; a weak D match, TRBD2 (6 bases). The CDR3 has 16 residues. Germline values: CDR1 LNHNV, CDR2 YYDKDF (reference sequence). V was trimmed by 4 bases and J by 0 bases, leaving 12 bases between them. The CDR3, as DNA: TGTGCCACCAGCATTGGGGGACTGGCGAACACCGGGGAGCTGTTTTTT. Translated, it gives CATSIGGLANTGELFF.

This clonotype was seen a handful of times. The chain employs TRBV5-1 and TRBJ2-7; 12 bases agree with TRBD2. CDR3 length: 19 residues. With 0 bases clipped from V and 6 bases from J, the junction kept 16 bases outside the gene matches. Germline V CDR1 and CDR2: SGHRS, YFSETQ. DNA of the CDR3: TGCGCCAGCAGCTTGGGGGGTGGACTAGCGGGGATCTTCAGAACCGAGCAGTACTTC. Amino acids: CASSLGGGLAGIFRTEQYF.

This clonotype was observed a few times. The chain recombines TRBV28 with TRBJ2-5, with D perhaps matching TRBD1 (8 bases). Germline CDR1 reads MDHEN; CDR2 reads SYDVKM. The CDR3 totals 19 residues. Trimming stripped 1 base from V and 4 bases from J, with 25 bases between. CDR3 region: CASSLYNVGTGGSLETQYF. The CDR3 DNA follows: TGTGCCAGCAGTTTATATAACGTGGGGACAGGCGGGAGTTTAGAGACCCAGTACTTC. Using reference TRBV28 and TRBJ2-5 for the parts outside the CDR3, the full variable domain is DVKVTQSSRYLVKRTGEKVFLECVQDMDHENMFWYRQDPGLGLRLIYFSYDVKMKEKGDIPEGYSVSREKKERFSLILESASTNQTSMYLCASSLYNVGTGGSLETQYFGPGTRLLVL.

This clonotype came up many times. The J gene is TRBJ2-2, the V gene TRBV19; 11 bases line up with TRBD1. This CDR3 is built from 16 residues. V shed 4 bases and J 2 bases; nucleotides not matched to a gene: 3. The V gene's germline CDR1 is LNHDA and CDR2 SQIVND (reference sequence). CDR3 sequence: CASSTRTGGNTGELFF. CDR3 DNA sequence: TGTGCCAGTAGTACCCGGACAGGGGGCAACACCGGGGAGCTGTTTTTT.

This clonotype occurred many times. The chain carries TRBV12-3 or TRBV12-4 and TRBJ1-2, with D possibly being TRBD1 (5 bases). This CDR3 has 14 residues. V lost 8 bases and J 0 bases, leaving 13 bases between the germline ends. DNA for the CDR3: TGTGCCAGCTCCCGGGACGGAGCTAACTATGGCTACACCTTC. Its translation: CASSRDGANYGYTF.

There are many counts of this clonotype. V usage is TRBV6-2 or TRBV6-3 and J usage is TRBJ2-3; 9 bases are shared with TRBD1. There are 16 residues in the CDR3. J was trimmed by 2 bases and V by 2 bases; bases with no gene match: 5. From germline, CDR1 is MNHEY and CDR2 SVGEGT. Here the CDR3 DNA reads TGTGCCAGCAGTTACGGTGGGACAGGGATCACAGATACGCAGTATTTT. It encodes CASSYGGTGITDTQYF.

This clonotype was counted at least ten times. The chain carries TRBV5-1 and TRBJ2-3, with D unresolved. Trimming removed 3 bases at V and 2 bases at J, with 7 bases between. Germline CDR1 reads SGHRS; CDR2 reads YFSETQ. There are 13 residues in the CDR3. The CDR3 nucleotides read TGCGCCAGCAGCTCACTAAACACAGATACGCAGTATTTT. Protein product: CASSSLNTDTQYF. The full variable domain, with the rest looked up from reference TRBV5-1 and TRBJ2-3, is KAGVTQTPRYLIKTRGQQVTLSCSPISGHRSVSWYQQTPGQGLQFLFEYFSETQRNKGNFPGRFSGRQFSNSRSEMNVSTLELGDSALYLCASSSLNTDTQYFGPGTRLTVL.

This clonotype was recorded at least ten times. The CDR3 nucleotides are TGTGCCAGCAGCCCCGATACCGCAGTCCTATACACTGAAGCTTTCTTT. Encoded protein: CASSPDTAVLYTEAFF. This chain connects TRBV11-2 to TRBJ1-1; no definite D call. The ends were cut back, 5 bases at V and 3 bases at J, with 19 bases in the middle. Germline CDR1 SGHAT, CDR2 FQNNGV. The CDR3 spans 16 residues.

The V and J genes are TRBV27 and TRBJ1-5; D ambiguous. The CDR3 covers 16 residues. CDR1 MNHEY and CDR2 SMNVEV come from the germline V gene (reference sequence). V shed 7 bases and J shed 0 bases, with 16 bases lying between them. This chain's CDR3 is CASTGMFGYSNQPQHF. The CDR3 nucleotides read TGTGCCAGCACGGGGATGTTCGGGTATAGCAATCAGCCCCAGCATTTT.

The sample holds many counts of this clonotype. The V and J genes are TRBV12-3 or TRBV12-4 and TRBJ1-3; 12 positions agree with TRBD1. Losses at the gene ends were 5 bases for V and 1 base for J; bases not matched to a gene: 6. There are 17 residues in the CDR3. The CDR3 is CASSRGQGARSGNTIYF. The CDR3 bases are TGTGCCAGCAGTCGGGGACAGGGGGCGAGATCTGGAAACACCATATATTTT.